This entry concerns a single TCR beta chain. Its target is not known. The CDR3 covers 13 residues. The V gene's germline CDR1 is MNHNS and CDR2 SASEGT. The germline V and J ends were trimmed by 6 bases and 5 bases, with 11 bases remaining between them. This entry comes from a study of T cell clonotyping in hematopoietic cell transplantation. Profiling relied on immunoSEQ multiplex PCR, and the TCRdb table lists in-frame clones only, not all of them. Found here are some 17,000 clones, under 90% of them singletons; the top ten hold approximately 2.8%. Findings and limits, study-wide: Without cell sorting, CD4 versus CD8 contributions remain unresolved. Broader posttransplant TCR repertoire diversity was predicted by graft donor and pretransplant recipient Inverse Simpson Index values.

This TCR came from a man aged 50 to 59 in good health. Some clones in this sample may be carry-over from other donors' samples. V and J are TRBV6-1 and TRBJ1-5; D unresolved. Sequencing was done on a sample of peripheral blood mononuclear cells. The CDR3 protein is CASSDRWDQPQHF. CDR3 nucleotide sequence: TGTGCCAGCAGCGACCGGTGGGATCAGCCCCAGCATTTT.